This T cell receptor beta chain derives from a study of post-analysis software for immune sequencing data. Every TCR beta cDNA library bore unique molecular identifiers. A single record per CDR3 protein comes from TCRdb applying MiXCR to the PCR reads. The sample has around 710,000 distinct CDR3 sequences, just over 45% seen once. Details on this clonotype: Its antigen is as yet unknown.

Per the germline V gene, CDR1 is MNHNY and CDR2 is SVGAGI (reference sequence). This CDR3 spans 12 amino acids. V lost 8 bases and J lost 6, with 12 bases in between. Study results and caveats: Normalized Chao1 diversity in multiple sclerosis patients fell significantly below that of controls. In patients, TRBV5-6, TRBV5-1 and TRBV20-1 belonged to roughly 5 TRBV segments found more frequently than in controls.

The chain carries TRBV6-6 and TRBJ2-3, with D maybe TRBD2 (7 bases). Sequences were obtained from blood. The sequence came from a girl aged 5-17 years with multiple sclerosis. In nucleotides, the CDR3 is TGTGCCAGCGAGGGGGAGGGGGATACGCAGTATTTT. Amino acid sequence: CASEGEGDTQYF.